The source of this T cell receptor (beta chain) is a study of T cell repertoires in cytomegalovirus infection. Overall study: Indicated by public TCR beta signatures were CMV infection and matching HLA type. General study results and limits: Across the ex vivo response, the dominant clonotypes were HLA-C-restricted CMV-specific TCR beta clonotypes.

TCRdb recomputed calls from the reads with MiXCR, one row per CDR3 protein. The sample includes around 200,000 distinct CDR3 sequences, 35% to 40% of them seen just once. A remark on this clonotype: Its antigen is unknown.

Trimming took off 3 bases at V and 5 bases at J, with 14 bases between the two ends. Germline assignment: CDR1 SGDLS and CDR2 YYNGEE. The CDR3 has 14 amino acids. The receptor comes from a human donor in good health (CMV status not recorded). Some clones in this sample may be carry-over from other donors' samples. The material sequenced was CD8+ T cells from cultured PBMCs, taken from culture after CMV antigen stimulation. The rearrangement uses TRBV9 and TRBJ2-5; the D is unclear. DNA of the CDR3: TGTGCCAGCAGCGCACCCCCTCGGTGGGAGACCCAGTACTTC. It is translated as CASSAPPRWETQYF.